This passage covers 32 T cell receptor beta chains from one sample sequenced in a study of OX40 agonist ivuxolimab in advanced cancers. Sequencing was performed with immunoSEQ multiplex PCR; in TCRdb, only in-frame clones are kept and a portion is missing. The table has 19,000 or so clones, roughly nine tenths seen once; the top ten hold 25%. Specimen: CD4+ or CD8+ T cells sorted from blood, collected in a trial of the OX40 agonist ivuxolimab. Source of these receptors: an adult with an advanced solid tumor such as melanoma, head and neck, liver or kidney cancer.

The chain has TRBV28 and TRBJ1-2; a weak D match, TRBD1 (6 bases). Germline CDR1 MDHEN, CDR2 SYDVKM. V gave up 6 bases and J gave up 5 bases, with 10 bases separating them. The CDR3 length is 12 residues. CDR3 region: CASRTGWYGYTF. CDR3 nucleotide sequence: TGTGCCAGCAGGACAGGATGGTATGGCTACACCTTC.

The genes are TRBV2 and TRBJ2-2; perhaps TRBD1 as D (5 bases). V was trimmed by 6 bases and J by 4 bases, leaving 15 bases between them. CDR3 length: 15 amino acids. Germline V gene lookup returns CDR1 SNHLY and CDR2 FYNNEI. CDR3 protein: CASSITGMGTGELFF. The CDR3 nucleotides are TGTGCCAGCAGCATTACAGGAATGGGCACCGGGGAGCTGTTTTTT.

The CDR3 is CASSLRRGGLNEQFF. CDR3 coding DNA: TGTGCCAGCAGCTTACGGCGGGGGGGCCTCAATGAGCAGTTCTTC. The chain combines TRBV13 with TRBJ2-1; 9 bases agree with TRBD2. V shed 2 bases, J shed 6 bases, and the junction held 5 bases outside the gene matches. The CDR3 extends over 15 amino acids. The germline CDR1 and CDR2 sequences are PRHDT and FYEKMQ (reference sequence).

The V call is TRBV14, the J call TRBJ1-2; no definite D call. V lost 1 base and J lost 3, with 12 bases in between. This CDR3 comprises 15 residues. The V gene's germline CDR1 is SGHDN and CDR2 FVKESK. This chain's CDR3 is CASSQGQPIDYGYTF. DNA of the CDR3: TGTGCCAGCAGCCAAGGTCAGCCGATCGACTATGGCTACACCTTC. The variable domain in full, completed from reference TRBV14 and TRBJ1-2, reads EAGVTQFPSHSVIEKGQTVTLRCDPISGHDNLYWYRRVMGKEIKFLLHFVKESKQDESGMPNNRFLAERTGGTYSTLKVQPAELEDSGVYFCASSQGQPIDYGYTFGSGTRLTVV.

V gene TRBV27 combines with J gene TRBJ1-1, with TRBD1 matching over 7 bases. CDR3 length: 12 amino acids. Unmatched junction bases numbered 4, after V lost 6 bases and J lost 6 bases. Germline V gene data show CDR1 as MNHEY and CDR2 as SMNVEV (reference sequence). CDR3 in amino acids: CASSSGTAEAFF. CDR3 nucleotides: TGTGCCAGCAGCAGCGGGACAGCTGAAGCTTTCTTT.

The chain employs TRBV27 and TRBJ2-1, with TRBD1 matching 7 bases. V lost 4 bases and J lost 4; bases outside the gene matches: 10. The CDR3 is 16 amino acids. The germline V gene encodes CDR1 MNHEY and CDR2 SMNVEV (reference sequence). The CDR3 region has the DNA TGTGCCAGCAGTTATCCGGGACAGCTGGGGTACAATGAGCAGTTCTTC. Residues: CASSYPGQLGYNEQFF.

The chain joins TRBV29-1 to TRBJ1-2; the D is unclear. The germline V gene encodes CDR1 SQVTM and CDR2 ANQGSEA. Trimming shortened V by 5 bases and J by 6 bases, and 10 bases separated the two germline ends. The CDR3 runs 11 residues. The DNA of the CDR3 is TGCAGCGTTATCGGGCAGGATGGCTACACCTTC. Translating gives CSVIGQDGYTF.

The chain carries TRBV6-4 and TRBJ2-1, with D perhaps matching TRBD2 (5 bases). There are 13 residues in the CDR3. V was cut by 3 bases and J by 7 bases, with 10 bases left in between. The germline CDR1 and CDR2 sequences are MRHNA and SNTAGT. The CDR3 bases are TGTGCCAGCAGTGATCTTCCGGGGAATGAGCAGTTCTTC. Protein product: CASSDLPGNEQFF.

The chain employs TRBV13 and TRBJ2-6; 12 bases line up with TRBD1. Germline assignment: CDR1 PRHDT and CDR2 FYEKMQ (reference sequence). The trim removed 5 bases at V and 2 bases at J, leaving 7 bases unmatched. There are 18 residues in the CDR3. The CDR3 loop reads CASSGPGTGGAGANVLTF. The CDR3 bases are TGTGCCAGCAGCGGCCCCGGGACAGGGGGCGCTGGGGCCAACGTCCTGACTTTC.

This chain uses TRBV19 with TRBJ1-5, with TRBD1 as a possible D gene (6 bases). The V gene lost 1 base and the J gene lost 0 bases, with 13 bases spanning the gap. There are 17 residues in the CDR3. Germline-derived CDR1 and CDR2 are LNHDA and SQIVND (reference sequence). CDR3 sequence (DNA): TGTGCCAGTAGTATAGGAGGCAGGGGTATTAGCAATCAGCCCCAGCATTTT. Encoded protein: CASSIGGRGISNQPQHF.

The chain recombines TRBV5-1 with TRBJ1-6; D not resolved. Trimming stripped 1 base from V and 4 bases from J, with 9 bases between. This CDR3 spans 15 amino acids. The V gene's germline CDR1 is SGHRS and CDR2 YFSETQ. Written as DNA, the CDR3 is TGCGCCAGCAGCTTGACAACGGATTATAATTCACCCCTCCACTTT. The encoded protein is CASSLTTDYNSPLHF.

This chain joins TRBV7-6 and TRBJ2-1; D is perhaps TRBD2 (5 bases). V lost 5 bases and J lost 1, with 12 bases in between. This CDR3 comprises 15 residues. In germline, CDR1 is SGHVS, CDR2 FNYEAQ. The DNA of the CDR3 is TGTGCCAGCAGCCCTAGCACGTCGTCCTACAATGAGCAGTTCTTC. Protein: CASSPSTSSYNEQFF. The full variable domain, completed using reference TRBV7-6 and TRBJ2-1, is GAGVSQSPRYKVTKRGQDVALRCDPISGHVSLYWYRQALGQGPEFLTYFNYEAQQDKSGLPNDRFSAERPEGSISTLTIQRTEQRDSAMYRCASSPSTSSYNEQFFGPGTRLTVL.

The chain joins TRBV27 to TRBJ2-3; 8 bases line up with TRBD2. This CDR3 contains 17 residues. Per the germline V gene, CDR1 is MNHEY and CDR2 is SMNVEV (reference sequence). Unmatched junction bases numbered 15, after V lost 5 bases and J lost 5 bases. In nucleotides, the CDR3 is TGTGCCAGCAGTCACAAGGCGGGAGGTGGGGAAAGAGATACGCAGTATTTT. It is translated as CASSHKAGGGERDTQYF.

The V gene is TRBV28, the J gene TRBJ2-7; D gene ambiguous. The V and J ends lost 7 bases and 2 bases respectively, with 18 bases between them. Germline V CDR1 and CDR2: MDHEN, SYDVKM. The CDR3 length is 15 residues. The CDR3, as DNA: TGTGCCAGCATTCTCTCTGGGCAGACCCCCTACGAGCAGTACTTC. Translating it yields CASILSGQTPYEQYF.

The CDR3 loop reads CAWSATGAPTYGYTF. The CDR3 DNA sequence: TGTGCCTGGAGCGCTACAGGGGCTCCGACCTATGGCTACACCTTC. The chain has TRBV30 and TRBJ1-2; TRBD1 matches at 7 bases. Per the germline V gene, CDR1 is GTSNPN and CDR2 is SVGIG (reference sequence). The CDR3 totals 15 residues. V dropped 3 bases and J dropped 4; count of bases not matched to a gene: 11.

V usage is TRBV4-2 and J usage is TRBJ1-3; the D is unclear. The germline V gene encodes CDR1 LGHNA and CDR2 YNFKEQ. V was shortened by 0 bases and J by 2 bases, with 8 bases between the two germline ends. The CDR3 has 15 amino acids. CDR3 in amino acids: CASSQDSGAGNTIYF. The CDR3 bases are TGTGCCAGCAGCCAAGATTCCGGGGCTGGAAACACCATATATTTT.

About this clone itself: Compared with germline, one end of the junction differs, possibly owing to a read error. The chain carries TRBV7-6 and TRBJ2-3, with TRBD2 as a possible D gene (5 bases). This CDR3 has 15 residues. In germline, CDR1 is SGHVS, CDR2 FNYEAQ. This CDR3 is CASSLAASYTDTQYF. CDR3 DNA: TGTGCCAGCAGCCTAGCAGCGAGCTACACAGATACGCAGTATTTT.

A word on this clone: Sequence at one end of the junction differs from germline and may be a read error. The chain couples TRBV6-1 to TRBJ1-4; D is unresolved. CDR3 length equals 14 residues. The V gene's germline CDR1 is MNHNS and CDR2 SASEGT. Here the CDR3 reads CAISDIGSGEKLFF. The CDR3 DNA reads TGTGCCATCAGTGACATAGGGTCAGGTGAAAAACTGTTTTTT.

The rearrangement joins TRBV9 to TRBJ2-3; TRBD2 matches at 9 bases. Looked up from germline, CDR1 is SGDLS and CDR2 is YYNGEE. Trimming took 3 bases from V and 2 from J; bases not matched to a gene: 10. This CDR3 contains 17 residues. The CDR3 DNA follows: TGTGCCAGCAGCGAGGGGGTCCCTAGCGGGGCCACAGATACGCAGTATTTT. It codes for CASSEGVPSGATDTQYF.

The CDR3 region is CASSTGLAYEQYF. CDR3 in DNA: TGTGCCAGTAGCACGGGACTAGCTTACGAGCAGTACTTC. This chain uses TRBV27 with TRBJ2-7; 9 nucleotides align to TRBD2. CDR3 length: 13 amino acids. CDR1 MNHEY and CDR2 SMNVEV come from the germline V gene (reference sequence). V lost 9 bases and J lost 4; bases outside the gene matches: 7.

The rearrangement links TRBV9 to TRBJ1-1; D ambiguous. This CDR3 is 14 amino acids long. The V end was cut by 3 bases, the J end by 6 bases, with 15 bases between. The germline CDR1 and CDR2 sequences are SGDLS and YYNGEE. This CDR3 reads CASSAPGLPPEAFF. CDR3 in DNA: TGTGCCAGCAGCGCCCCCGGGTTACCGCCTGAAGCTTTCTTT.

The V and J genes are TRBV5-5 and TRBJ2-7, with 7 nucleotides matching TRBD1. From germline, CDR1 is SGHKS and CDR2 YYEKEE (reference sequence). The trim removed 7 bases at V and 7 bases at J, leaving 5 bases unmatched. CDR3 length: 11 amino acids. In DNA, the CDR3 is TGTGCCAGCGCGACAGGGCAGGAGCAGTACTTC. Translated: CASATGQEQYF. Complete variable domain (other parts from reference TRBV5-5 and TRBJ2-7): DAGVTQSPTHLIKTRGQQVTLRCSPISGHKSVSWYQQVLGQGPQFIFQYYEKEERGRGNFPDRFSARQFPNYSSELNVNALLLGDSALYLCASATGQEQYFGPGTRLTVT.

The chain has TRBV5-8 and TRBJ1-1, with 11 bases fitting TRBD1. With 3 bases clipped from V and 6 bases from J, the junction kept 7 bases outside the gene matches. Germline CDR1 and CDR2: SGHTS and YDEGEE. This CDR3 has 15 amino acids. The CDR3 coding sequence is TGTGCCAGCAGCTCTCCGGGACAGGGGGTTTCTGAAGCTTTCTTT. This sequence encodes CASSSPGQGVSEAFF.

The gene calls are TRBV5-8 and TRBJ1-1, with unresolved D. The V gene's germline CDR1 is SGHTS and CDR2 YDEGEE. This CDR3 has 14 residues. V was cut by 1 base and J by 1 base, with 8 bases left in between. In DNA, the CDR3 is TGTGCCAGCAGCTTGTCCGGACCGAACACTGAAGCTTTCTTT. Translating gives CASSLSGPNTEAFF.

There are a few counts of this clone. This CDR3 is CASSHGGENQPQHF. CDR3 DNA: TGCGCCAGCAGCCATGGAGGGGAGAATCAGCCCCAGCATTTT. The chain is built from TRBV4-1 and TRBJ1-5; tentatively, D is TRBD1 (5 bases). This CDR3 spans 14 amino acids. The germline V and J ends were trimmed by 3 bases and 4 bases, with 10 bases remaining between them. Germline V gene lookup returns CDR1 MGHRA and CDR2 YSYEKL.

CDR3 protein: CASSVIGVEEQYF. CDR3 DNA sequence: TGTGCCAGCAGTGTCATAGGGGTGGAGGAGCAGTACTTC. The J gene is TRBJ2-7, the V gene TRBV2; tentative D call: TRBD1 (5 bases). Trimming took 4 bases from V and 7 from J, leaving 14 bases between them. The CDR3 runs to 13 residues. Germline values: CDR1 SNHLY, CDR2 FYNNEI.

The genes are TRBV11-2 and TRBJ1-1; D is unresolved. V lost 2 bases to trimming and J lost 6 bases, with 7 bases between them. The CDR3 length is 12 residues. CDR1 and CDR2 from the germline V gene are SGHAT and FQNNGV. The chain's CDR3 is CASSLLASEAFF. The CDR3 DNA reads TGTGCCAGCAGCTTACTCGCGTCTGAAGCTTTCTTT.

The chain has TRBV7-9 and TRBJ2-7, with D possibly being TRBD2 (5 bases). The V end was cut by 1 base, the J end by 3 bases, with 13 bases between. The V gene's germline CDR1 is SEHNR and CDR2 FQNEAQ (reference sequence). This CDR3 region has 15 residues. CDR3 nucleotides: TGTGCCAGCAGCTTAGGGGTGAACGGGATCTACGAGCAGTACTTC. Translating gives CASSLGVNGIYEQYF.

This clone was observed a single time. This sequence joins TRBV5-4 and TRBJ1-5, with a possible D match to TRBD1 (5 bases). V lost 4 bases to trimming and J lost 7 bases, with 12 bases between them. This CDR3 region has 13 residues. CDR1 is SGHNT and CDR2 is YYREEE in the germline V gene (reference sequence). The CDR3 is CASSPGANQPQHF. CDR3 DNA: TGTGCCAGCAGCCCCGGGGCCAACCAGCCCCAGCATTTT.

The chain couples TRBV4-1 to TRBJ2-5, with TRBD1 identical over 7 bases. CDR3 length: 16 residues. Per germline, CDR1 MGHRA and CDR2 YSYEKL. The junction had 7 bases not matched to a gene; V was cut back by 2 bases and J by 1 base. This CDR3 is CASSQQTGTAQETQYF. The CDR3 nucleotides are TGCGCCAGCAGCCAACAGACCGGGACAGCCCAAGAGACCCAGTACTTC.

The rearrangement uses TRBV7-2 and TRBJ2-7; D remains ambiguous. CDR1 is SGHTA, CDR2 FQGNSA, per germline. The CDR3 extends over 12 amino acids. Trimming took 5 bases from V and 2 from J, leaving 7 bases between them. In DNA, the CDR3 is TGTGCCAGCAGCAATATAGCCTACGAGCAGTACTTC. Translation: CASSNIAYEQYF.

The chain couples TRBV29-1 to TRBJ2-7; the D is unclear. Germline V CDR1 and CDR2: SQVTM, ANQGSEA. Trimming shortened V by 4 bases and J by 1 base, and 11 bases separated the two germline ends. The CDR3 covers 13 residues. CDR3 nucleotides: TGCAGCGTTGTCGTCCGGCAGTCCTACGAGCAGTACTTC. Translation: CSVVVRQSYEQYF.